One sample yielded the 22 T cell receptor beta chains listed below, sequenced in a study of blood T cell repertoires in COVID-19. Method: immunoSEQ multiplex PCR; TCRdb's copy keeps in-frame clones and lacks some. The sample has fewer than 250,000 clones, roughly 90% seen once. Sequencing was performed on peripheral blood. These receptors originate from a woman in her sixties or seventies with acute or convalescent COVID-19.

A few counts support this clone. The CDR3 DNA reads TGCAGTGCTAGTGTTGGGACAGGGGTAGGCTACACCTTC. The encoded protein is CSASVGTGVGYTF. This chain links TRBV20-1 with TRBJ1-2, with TRBD1 matching 10 bases. The CDR3 spans 13 residues. CDR1 DFQATT and CDR2 SNEGSKA come from the germline V gene (reference sequence). Unmatched junction bases numbered 6, after V lost 3 bases and J lost 8 bases.

V is TRBV6-2 or TRBV6-3 and J is TRBJ2-5; D may be TRBD2 (5 bases). This CDR3 comprises 14 residues. Trimming removed 5 bases at V and 1 base at J, with 11 bases between. The germline V gene has CDR1 MNHEY and CDR2 SVGEGT. CDR3 loop: CASSLVAFQETQYF. CDR3 DNA: TGTGCCAGCAGTCTAGTAGCGTTCCAAGAGACCCAGTACTTC.

On this clone itself: Germline and junction disagree at one end, which may indicate a read error. The chain is built from TRBV6-5 and TRBJ2-5; D unclear. The CDR3 extends over 11 amino acids. CDR1 MNHEY and CDR2 SVGAGI come from the germline V gene. The CDR3 loop reads CASSYQETQYF. CDR3 DNA: TGTGCCAGCAGTTACCAGGAGACCCAGTACTTC.

The chain joins TRBV19 to TRBJ1-1, with TRBD1 matching over 9 bases. From germline, CDR1 is LNHDA and CDR2 SQIVND (reference sequence). The length of the CDR3 is 16 residues. The junction had 7 bases not matched to a gene; V was cut back by 4 bases and J by 1 base. The CDR3 DNA is TGTGCCAGTAGTAGCCGACAGGGGGTAAGGAACACTGAAGCTTTCTTT. It codes for CASSSRQGVRNTEAFF.

The V and J genes are TRBV6-5 and TRBJ2-1; D is possibly TRBD1 (5 bases). Trimming shortened V by 6 bases and J by 5 bases, and 11 bases separated the two germline ends. Germline assignment: CDR1 MNHEY and CDR2 SVGAGI. The CDR3 is 13 residues long. As DNA, the CDR3 is TGTGCCAGCAGGCATGACAGCCACAATGAGCAGTTCTTC. Encoded protein: CASRHDSHNEQFF.

V gene TRBV30 combines with J gene TRBJ2-5; no reliable D call. V lost 1 base, J lost 1 base, and 10 bases lay in between. CDR3 length equals 14 residues. The germline CDR1 and CDR2 sequences are GTSNPN and SVGIG (reference sequence). The CDR3 loop is CAWSAERIQETQYF. CDR3 DNA: TGTGCCTGGAGTGCAGAGCGTATCCAAGAGACCCAGTACTTC.

The V call is TRBV7-2, the J call TRBJ2-5, with 10 bases lining up with TRBD2. Germline-derived CDR1 and CDR2 are SGHTA and FQGNSA. J gave up 5 bases and V 5 bases, and 8 bases lay outside the gene matches. The CDR3 length is 15 residues. CDR3 residues: CASSPRPAGGETQYF. As DNA, the CDR3 is TGTGCCAGCAGCCCTCGACCAGCGGGGGGGGAGACCCAGTACTTC.

CDR3 loop: CASSESSGSNSGNTIYF. Here the CDR3 DNA reads TGTGCCAGCAGTGAAAGTTCAGGAAGCAACTCTGGAAACACCATATATTTT. The rearrangement links TRBV6-1 to TRBJ1-3; D is unclear. The CDR3 is made up of 17 amino acids. The germline CDR1 and CDR2 sequences are MNHNS and SASEGT. Trimming shortened V by 2 bases and J by 0 bases, and 14 bases separated the two germline ends.

This clone has a single count. The chain has TRBV14 and TRBJ2-7; D remains ambiguous. In germline, CDR1 is SGHDN, CDR2 FVKESK. V was clipped by 0 bases and J by 5 bases, with 14 bases between them. The CDR3 runs to 15 residues. The CDR3 DNA follows: TGTGCCAGCAGCCAAGAGGTAGTCAGGTCCCACGAGCAGTACTTC. This gives the protein CASSQEVVRSHEQYF.

The chain joins TRBV12-2 to TRBJ2-1; the table names TRBD2, a call not compared with the DNA. TRBV12-2 is an annotated pseudogene. The CDR3 consists of 17 residues. CDR3 coding DNA: TGTGCAAGTCGCTTAGCGAGGTACGGGGCGGGGACGCATGAGCAGTTCTTC. It translates to CASRLARYGAGTHEQFF.

J is TRBJ2-3 and V is TRBV5-1; weak D call: TRBD1 (5 bases). CDR3 length: 14 residues. Germline CDR1 is SGHRS and CDR2 is YFSETQ. Trimming pared 4 bases from V and 2 bases from J, leaving 11 bases between. Here the CDR3 DNA reads TGCGCCAGCAGCCAGGGATCTTCCACAGATACGCAGTATTTT. Protein sequence: CASSQGSSTDTQYF. The full variable domain, in which reference TRBV5-1 and TRBJ2-3 provide the parts outside the CDR3, is KAGVTQTPRYLIKTRGQQVTLSCSPISGHRSVSWYQQTPGQGLQFLFEYFSETQRNKGNFPGRFSGRQFSNSRSEMNVSTLELGDSALYLCASSQGSSTDTQYFGPGTRLTVL.

About this clone: The sample holds other DNA sequences that translate to the same CDR3. The chain joins TRBV19 to TRBJ2-3; no firm D call. Germline CDR1 reads LNHDA; CDR2 reads SQIVND (reference sequence). Trimming removed 5 bases at V and 0 bases at J, with 9 bases between. The CDR3 is 14 residues long. CDR3 DNA sequence: TGTGCCAGTAGTCAACAGTCAAGCACAGATACGCAGTATTTT. As protein: CASSQQSSTDTQYF.

This chain links TRBV7-2 with TRBJ2-1, with a tentative D call TRBD2 (5 bases). CDR1 and CDR2 (germline): SGHTA, FQGNSA. This CDR3 contains 14 residues. V was clipped by 6 bases and J by 0 bases, with 9 bases between them. CDR3 amino acids: CASRGGLSYNEQFF. The CDR3, as DNA: TGTGCCAGCAGAGGAGGCCTCTCCTACAATGAGCAGTTCTTC.

This chain joins TRBV19 and TRBJ1-2; D is ambiguous. Trimming cost V 1 base and J 2 bases, with 8 bases left between them. The germline gives CDR1 LNHDA, CDR2 SQIVND (reference sequence). The CDR3 loop spans 14 amino acids. The CDR3: CASSIVSVNYGYTF. CDR3 nucleotides: TGTGCCAGTAGTATAGTCTCAGTGAACTATGGCTACACCTTC.

A few counts support this clone. The V call is TRBV6-1, the J call TRBJ1-2, with TRBD1 as a possible D gene (5 bases). CDR3 length equals 15 residues. The germline V gene encodes CDR1 MNHNS and CDR2 SASEGT. V dropped 0 bases and J dropped 6 bases, with 14 bases sitting between them. This CDR3 reads CASSEALGGVDGYTF. In nucleotides, the CDR3 is TGTGCCAGCAGTGAAGCTCTCGGAGGGGTCGATGGCTACACCTTC.

The chain recombines TRBV2 with TRBJ2-6; D is ambiguous. Trimming pared 7 bases from V and 0 bases from J, leaving 10 bases between. The CDR3 sequence is 15 residues long. Germline lookup yields CDR1 SNHLY and CDR2 FYNNEI. Written as DNA, the CDR3 is TGTGCCAGCAAATCTAGGAGCTCTGGGGCCAACGTCCTGACTTTC. It yields the protein CASKSRSSGANVLTF.

The chain uses TRBV9 and TRBJ2-1; tentative D call: TRBD2 (6 bases). The V and J ends lost 0 bases and 0 bases respectively, with 10 bases between them. The CDR3 loop spans 16 amino acids. CDR1 is SGDLS and CDR2 is YYNGEE in the germline V gene. Written as DNA, the CDR3 is TGTGCCAGCAGCGTAGAATTTAGCGGCTCCTACAATGAGCAGTTCTTC. Protein: CASSVEFSGSYNEQFF.

The V call is TRBV6-6, the J call TRBJ2-3; 10 nucleotides align to TRBD2. The CDR3 is 15 amino acids. V dropped 2 bases and J dropped 4; count of bases not matched to a gene: 3. Germline-derived CDR1 and CDR2 are MNHNY and SVGAGI (reference sequence). The CDR3 loop is CASSYRLAGADTQYF. CDR3 DNA sequence: TGTGCCAGCAGTTACCGGCTAGCGGGGGCAGATACGCAGTATTTT.

V usage is TRBV5-1 and J usage is TRBJ2-7; 9 bases are shared with TRBD1. The CDR3 has 13 residues. Germline V gene data show CDR1 as SGHRS and CDR2 as YFSETQ. Trimming at V came to 3 bases and at J to 3 bases, leaving 1 base not matched to a gene. The CDR3 protein is CASSSGQGYEQYF. Here the CDR3 DNA reads TGCGCCAGCAGCTCGGGACAGGGCTACGAGCAGTACTTC.

The chain has TRBV6-6 and TRBJ2-3, with D tentatively TRBD2 (6 bases). The CDR3 is made up of 14 amino acids. Per germline, CDR1 MNHNY and CDR2 SVGAGI (reference sequence). Trimming stripped 0 bases from V and 4 bases from J, with 8 bases between. CDR3 amino acids: CASSYSRGSDTQYF. The CDR3 DNA reads TGTGCCAGCAGTTACTCGCGGGGTTCAGATACGCAGTATTTT.

The V gene is TRBV12-3 or TRBV12-4, the J gene TRBJ2-1; possible D gene TRBD1, 6 bases. With 2 bases removed from V and 8 bases from J, the gap between germline ends came to 10 bases. The CDR3 covers 13 residues. This CDR3 reads CASSLNRVHEQFF. Written as DNA, the CDR3 is TGTGCCAGCAGTTTAAACAGGGTCCATGAGCAGTTCTTC.

This chain connects TRBV5-5 to TRBJ1-5; D remains unclear. Per the germline V gene, CDR1 is SGHKS and CDR2 is YYEKEE (reference sequence). CDR3 length equals 15 residues. The V gene lost 0 bases and the J gene lost 4 bases, with 11 bases spanning the gap. Here the CDR3 DNA reads TGTGCCAGCAGCTTGGGGGCGCTCGAGAATCAGCCCCAGCATTTT. It specifies CASSLGALENQPQHF.